One and the same sample provided the 28 T cell receptor beta chains below, sequenced in a study of blood T cell repertoires in COVID-19. TCRdb's table, derived via immunoSEQ multiplex PCR, lists solely in-frame clones and lacks some. The profile shows approximately 230,000 clones, 88% of them singletons. The specimen sequenced was peripheral blood. These receptors originate from a man older than 75 with acute or convalescent COVID-19.

V gene TRBV18 combines with J gene TRBJ2-7, with D possibly being TRBD2 (6 bases). Germline V gives CDR1 KGHSH, CDR2 LQKENI. The CDR3 is 15 residues long. V was pared by 2 bases and J by 6 bases, with 17 bases between. The CDR3 loop is CASSPNGGQGGEQYF. The DNA for the CDR3 is TGTGCCAGCTCACCAAACGGAGGTCAGGGAGGCGAGCAGTACTTC.

The V gene is TRBV5-4, the J gene TRBJ2-3, with D perhaps matching TRBD1 (6 bases). Trimming took 4 bases from V and 3 from J, leaving 27 bases between them. The CDR3 runs 19 residues. In germline, CDR1 is SGHNT, CDR2 YYREEE (reference sequence). The CDR3 protein is CASSPWTSLRGQRTDTQYF. CDR3 nucleotide sequence: TGTGCCAGCAGCCCGTGGACCTCATTACGAGGACAGCGGACAGATACGCAGTATTTT.

The V call is TRBV6-6, the J call TRBJ1-2; 7 nucleotides agree with TRBD1. CDR1 MNHNY and CDR2 SVGAGI come from the germline V gene (reference sequence). The CDR3 has 13 residues. V shed 5 bases, J shed 3 bases, and the junction held 3 bases outside the gene matches. In nucleotides, the CDR3 is TGTGCCAGCAGTCACGGGACAGACTATGGCTACACCTTC. The encoded protein is CASSHGTDYGYTF.

The genes are TRBV2 and TRBJ2-3; 8 bases map to TRBD2. Germline lookup yields CDR1 SNHLY and CDR2 FYNNEI. J gave up 1 base and V 6 bases, and 9 bases lay outside the gene matches. This CDR3 region has 16 residues. The DNA of the CDR3 is TGTGCCAGCAGGTCCGGAAGCGGGAGTCGCACAGATACGCAGTATTTT. Protein: CASRSGSGSRTDTQYF.

V and J are TRBV12-3 or TRBV12-4 and TRBJ1-5; D remains unclear. This CDR3 contains 12 residues. V lost 3 bases and J 10 bases, leaving 10 bases between the germline ends. The DNA of the CDR3 is TGTGCCAGCAGTTTGGGCTTTGGACCCCAGCATTTT. It translates to CASSLGFGPQHF.

This clone was seen only a few times. The chain couples TRBV3-1 (or the pseudogene TRBV3-2) to TRBJ2-5; 11 nucleotides match TRBD2. Germline-derived CDR1 and CDR2 are LGHDT and YNNKEL (reference sequence). V shed 8 bases, J shed 4 bases, and the junction held 6 bases outside the gene matches. The CDR3 length is 14 residues. CDR3 loop: CASGSGRAGETQYF. DNA of the CDR3: TGTGCCAGCGGTAGCGGGAGGGCGGGAGAGACCCAGTACTTC.

This rearrangement joins TRBV11-3 to TRBJ2-1; TRBD2 matches at 8 bases. Germline CDR1 and CDR2: SGHNT and YENEEA. The V gene end was trimmed by 0 bases and the J gene end by 9 bases; junction bases not matched to a gene: 10. The length of the CDR3 is 16 residues. CDR3 DNA: TGTGCCAGCAGCTTAGATAGCTCCAGCGGGAGTGTTGAGCAGTTCTTC. It translates to CASSLDSSSGSVEQFF.

The chain carries TRBV12-5 and TRBJ2-4; D gene uncertain. The CDR3 extends over 18 amino acids. The germline V and J ends were trimmed by 1 base and 0 bases, with 16 bases remaining between them. In germline, CDR1 is LGHNT, CDR2 FRNRAP. DNA of the CDR3: TGTGCTAGTGGTTTGGACCCTCGACAACGTTTAGCCAAAAACATTCAGTACTTC. Translating it yields CASGLDPRQRLAKNIQYF.

This chain uses TRBV18 with TRBJ1-1; 7 bases agree with TRBD1. Germline assignment: CDR1 KGHSH and CDR2 LQKENI. The CDR3 has 14 residues. With 1 base clipped from V and 3 bases from J, the junction kept 2 bases outside the gene matches. The CDR3 DNA is TGTGCCAGCTCACCACAGGGGGCGGACACTGAAGCTTTCTTT. Its protein product is CASSPQGADTEAFF.

This chain joins TRBV7-3 and TRBJ2-1; 8 nucleotides agree with TRBD1. The ends lost 5 bases at V and 4 bases at J; junction bases unmatched: 7. The CDR3 contains 15 residues. Germline V gene sequence: CDR1 SGHTA, CDR2 FQGTGA. CDR3 protein: CASSETGTGYNEQFF. The CDR3, as DNA: TGTGCCAGCAGCGAAACCGGGACAGGTTACAATGAGCAGTTCTTC.

The chain joins TRBV6-2 or TRBV6-3 to TRBJ2-4; TRBD1 aligns across 8 bases. J gave up 1 base and V 6 bases, and 8 bases lay outside the gene matches. The CDR3 loop spans 16 amino acids. Germline V gene sequence: CDR1 MNHEY, CDR2 SVGEGT. This chain's CDR3 is CASSRRQGKAKNIQYF. DNA of the CDR3: TGTGCCAGCAGCCGAAGACAGGGGAAGGCCAAAAACATTCAGTACTTC.

The chain has TRBV28 and TRBJ2-7; the match to TRBD1 covers 7 bases. The CDR3 covers 15 residues. Germline CDR1 is MDHEN and CDR2 is SYDVKM. The trim removed 4 bases at V and 2 bases at J, leaving 8 bases unmatched. CDR3 nucleotides: TGTGCCAGCAGTTCAGACAGGGTTGGGGCCTACGAGCAGTACTTC. It codes for CASSSDRVGAYEQYF.

The CDR3 reads CASSLVVQGQKFGFF. The CDR3, as DNA: TGTGCCAGCAGCTTAGTGGTTCAGGGACAGAAGTTTGGTTTCTTT. The chain uses TRBV7-2 and TRBJ1-1, with TRBD1 identical over 7 bases. Germline CDR1 is SGHTA and CDR2 is FQGNSA. Trimming removed 1 base from V and 13 bases from J; junction bases left unmatched: 15. The CDR3 has 15 amino acids.

This chain links TRBV6-2 or TRBV6-3 with TRBJ1-2; TRBD1 agrees at 7 bases. CDR1 is MNHEY, CDR2 SVGEGT, per germline. Germline trimming cut 5 bases from V and 10 bases from J; bases unmatched to any gene: 19. CDR3 length: 16 amino acids. CDR3 region: CASSHNYRGRSLDYTF. CDR3 coding DNA: TGTGCCAGCAGTCATAACTACAGGGGTCGGTCTTTGGACTACACCTTC.

The rearrangement uses TRBV18 and TRBJ2-7, with a tentative D call TRBD2 (5 bases). Germline CDR1 and CDR2: KGHSH and LQKENI. Deletions cut 6 bases from V and 1 base from J, with 16 bases between. The CDR3 loop spans 15 amino acids. The CDR3: CASSQEPGGSYEQYF. Written as DNA, the CDR3 is TGTGCCAGCTCCCAGGAGCCTGGAGGATCCTACGAGCAGTACTTC.

The CDR3 DNA is TGTGCCAGCAGCTGGGCCTGGCGAGACACCGGGGAGCTGTTTTTT. This translates into CASSWAWRDTGELFF. J is TRBJ2-2 and V is TRBV7-2; no clear D. The V end lost 4 bases, the J end lost 3 bases, and 12 bases lay between the germline ends. CDR3 size: 15 residues. Germline CDR1 reads SGHTA; CDR2 reads FQGNSA.

This clone appeared once. The chain combines TRBV3-1 (or the pseudogene TRBV3-2) with TRBJ2-1; 7 bases map to TRBD1. Germline-derived CDR1 and CDR2 are LGHDT and YNNKEL (reference sequence). The CDR3 is 12 residues long. J lost 8 bases, V lost 7 bases, and 5 bases had no gene match. The CDR3 bases are TGTGCCAGCAAAGGGGGCGAGTATGAGCAGTTCTTC. This translates into CASKGGEYEQFF.

To note about this clone: The same CDR3 also results from other DNA sequences found in this sample. The chain links TRBV29-1 to TRBJ1-1, with TRBD1 identical over 7 bases. This CDR3 is built from 12 residues. Germline V gene lookup returns CDR1 SQVTM and CDR2 ANQGSEA. Trimming took 4 bases from V and 4 from J; bases not matched to a gene: 3. The DNA of the CDR3 is TGCAGCGTTGGGACAGGCGGCACTGAAGCTTTCTTT. Amino acid sequence: CSVGTGGTEAFF.

The chain is built from TRBV7-2 and TRBJ1-6, with D possibly being TRBD1 (5 bases). Per germline, CDR1 SGHTA and CDR2 FQGNSA. This CDR3 contains 13 residues. V gave up 1 base and J gave up 9 bases, with 7 bases separating them. The CDR3 protein is CASSLGGVSPLHF. CDR3 DNA sequence: TGTGCCAGCAGCTTAGGGGGCGTTTCACCCCTCCACTTT.

This clone was observed a handful of times. The V call is TRBV29-1, the J call TRBJ2-3; possibly TRBD2 for D (6 bases). V was cut by 7 bases and J by 1 base, with 18 bases left in between. Germline CDR1 reads SQVTM; CDR2 reads ANQGSEA. The CDR3 has 15 residues. CDR3 protein: CSAPPRGGGTDTQYF. CDR3 bases: TGCAGCGCTCCCCCGAGAGGCGGGGGCACAGATACGCAGTATTTT.

This clone was found once. The CDR3 DNA is TGTGCCAGCAGTTCAATCCGGGACAGGATTGACTCTGGGGCCAACGTCCTGACTTTC. This codes for CASSSIRDRIDSGANVLTF. This chain connects TRBV6-2 or TRBV6-3 to TRBJ2-6, with TRBD1 matching 8 bases. J lost 0 bases, V lost 4 bases, and 11 bases had no gene match. The CDR3 is made up of 19 amino acids. Germline-derived CDR1 and CDR2 are MNHEY and SVGEGT.

The gene calls are TRBV2 and TRBJ1-1; the D is unclear. The CDR3 has 13 residues. The germline V and J ends were trimmed by 4 bases and 4 bases, with 10 bases remaining between them. Germline CDR1 and CDR2: SNHLY and FYNNEI. The DNA for the CDR3 is TGTGCCAGCAGTGGAACTCTTGCCACTGAAGCTTTCTTT. This gives the protein CASSGTLATEAFF.

This chain links TRBV6-5 with TRBJ1-2; 7 nucleotides align to TRBD1. This CDR3 comprises 14 residues. CDR1 and CDR2 (germline): MNHEY, SVGAGI. V gave up 3 bases and J gave up 2 bases; unmatched junction bases: 3. The CDR3 sequence: CASSYSGQNYGYTF. Here the CDR3 DNA reads TGTGCCAGCAGTTATTCGGGACAGAACTATGGCTACACCTTC.

CDR3 DNA sequence: TGTGCCAGCAGTGACCCGGGACTAGCGATCAATGAGCAGTTCTTC. It yields the protein CASSDPGLAINEQFF. V usage is TRBV6-2 or TRBV6-3 and J usage is TRBJ2-1; 10 nucleotides line up with TRBD2. The CDR3 is made up of 15 amino acids. From germline, CDR1 is MNHEY and CDR2 SVGEGT. Germline trimming cut 5 bases from V and 6 bases from J; bases unmatched to any gene: 7.

The V call is TRBV5-6, the J call TRBJ1-3; 9 nucleotides match TRBD1. The CDR3 is made up of 15 amino acids. The V gene end was trimmed by 2 bases and the J gene end by 1 base; junction bases not matched to a gene: 1. CDR1 is SGHDT, CDR2 YYEEEE, per germline. The CDR3 protein is CASSFGTGSGNTIYF. In nucleotides, the CDR3 is TGTGCCAGCAGCTTCGGGACAGGGTCTGGAAACACCATATATTTT.

CDR3 amino acids: CASSLESVSYTEAFF. CDR3 coding DNA: TGCGCCAGCAGCTTGGAATCCGTGTCTTACACTGAAGCTTTCTTT. The chain employs TRBV5-1 and TRBJ1-1; D is undetermined. Germline V gene data show CDR1 as SGHRS and CDR2 as YFSETQ. V lost 0 bases and J 3 bases, leaving 12 bases between the germline ends. The CDR3 loop spans 15 amino acids.

J is TRBJ1-2 and V is TRBV9; no clear D gene. Germline V gives CDR1 SGDLS, CDR2 YYNGEE. Trimming removed 4 bases at V and 7 bases at J, with 14 bases between. The CDR3 runs to 13 residues. The CDR3 coding sequence is TGTGCCAGCAGCAGAGACGGGGTAGTTGGCTACACCTTC. Protein sequence: CASSRDGVVGYTF.

V is TRBV20-1 and J is TRBJ1-5, with 8 bases fitting TRBD1. The ends lost 3 bases at V and 2 bases at J; junction bases unmatched: 3. The CDR3 contains 14 residues. In germline, CDR1 is DFQATT, CDR2 SNEGSKA (reference sequence). Written as DNA, the CDR3 is TGCAGTGCTAGTCCGGGACAGGGCAATCAGCCCCAGCATTTT. As protein: CSASPGQGNQPQHF.